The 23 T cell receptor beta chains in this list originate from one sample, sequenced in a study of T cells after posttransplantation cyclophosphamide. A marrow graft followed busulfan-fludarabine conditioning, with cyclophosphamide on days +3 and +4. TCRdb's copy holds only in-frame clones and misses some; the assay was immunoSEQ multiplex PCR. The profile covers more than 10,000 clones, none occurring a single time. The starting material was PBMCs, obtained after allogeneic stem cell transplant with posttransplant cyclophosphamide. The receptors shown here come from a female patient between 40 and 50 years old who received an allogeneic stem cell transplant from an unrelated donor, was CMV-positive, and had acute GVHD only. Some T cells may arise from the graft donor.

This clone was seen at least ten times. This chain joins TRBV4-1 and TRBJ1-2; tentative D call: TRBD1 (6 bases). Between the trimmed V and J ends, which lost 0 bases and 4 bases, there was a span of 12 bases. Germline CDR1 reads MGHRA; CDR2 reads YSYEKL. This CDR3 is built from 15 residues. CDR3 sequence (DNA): TGCGCCAGCAGCCAAGAGGCCCCGGACAGCTATGGCTACACCTTC. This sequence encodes CASSQEAPDSYGYTF.

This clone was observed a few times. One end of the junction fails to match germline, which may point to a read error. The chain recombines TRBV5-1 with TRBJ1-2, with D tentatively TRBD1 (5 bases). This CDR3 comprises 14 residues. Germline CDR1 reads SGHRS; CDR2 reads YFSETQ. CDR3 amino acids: CASSHEIAGHHLAF. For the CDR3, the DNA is TGCGCCAGCAGCCACGAAATAGCTGGACACCACTTGGCCTTC.

The DNA of the CDR3 is TGTGCCAGCAGTGTGACAGGGGGAGAATCACCCCTCCACTTT. Its protein is CASSVTGGESPLHF. This chain joins TRBV25-1 and TRBJ1-6; 9 nucleotides agree with TRBD1. The CDR3 extends over 14 amino acids. Germline V lookup: CDR1 MGHDK, CDR2 SYGVNS. With 4 bases clipped from V and 10 bases from J, the junction kept 5 bases outside the gene matches.

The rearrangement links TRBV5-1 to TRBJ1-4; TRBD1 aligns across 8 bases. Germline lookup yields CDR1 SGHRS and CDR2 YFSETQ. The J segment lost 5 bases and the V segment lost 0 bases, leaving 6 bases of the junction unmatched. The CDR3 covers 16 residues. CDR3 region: CASSLVRTGQNEKLFF. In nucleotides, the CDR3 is TGCGCCAGCAGCTTGGTCCGGACAGGGCAAAATGAAAAACTGTTTTTT.

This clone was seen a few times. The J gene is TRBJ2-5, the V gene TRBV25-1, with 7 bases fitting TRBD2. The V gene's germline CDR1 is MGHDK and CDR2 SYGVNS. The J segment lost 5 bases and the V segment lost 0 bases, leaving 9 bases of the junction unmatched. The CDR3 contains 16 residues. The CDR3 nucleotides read TGTGCCAGCAGTGAATACGGGGGGAGGGGAGGGGAGACCCAGTACTTC. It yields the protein CASSEYGGRGGETQYF.

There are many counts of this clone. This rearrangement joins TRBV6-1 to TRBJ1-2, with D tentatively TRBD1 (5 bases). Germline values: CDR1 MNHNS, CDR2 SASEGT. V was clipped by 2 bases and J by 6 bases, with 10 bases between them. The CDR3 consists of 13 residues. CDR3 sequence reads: CASSEWQGDGYTF. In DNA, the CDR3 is TGTGCCAGCAGTGAATGGCAGGGCGATGGCTACACCTTC.

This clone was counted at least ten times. The CDR3 spells CASSLTSGVLSYEQYF. The CDR3 DNA reads TGTGCCAGCAGTTTAACTAGCGGGGTCCTCTCCTACGAGCAGTACTTC. The rearrangement links TRBV27 to TRBJ2-7; the match to TRBD2 covers 10 bases. There are 16 residues in the CDR3. V trimming: 2 bases; J trimming: 0 bases; junction bases outside the gene matches: 4. Germline V CDR1 and CDR2: MNHEY, SMNVEV (reference sequence).

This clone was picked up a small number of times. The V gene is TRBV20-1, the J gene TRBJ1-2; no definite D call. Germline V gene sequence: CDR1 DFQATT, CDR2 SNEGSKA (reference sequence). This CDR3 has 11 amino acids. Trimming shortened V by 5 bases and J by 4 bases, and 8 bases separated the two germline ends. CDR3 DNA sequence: TGCAGTGCTGCGGGTGGCTATGGCTACACCTTC. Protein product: CSAAGGYGYTF.

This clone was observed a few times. The CDR3 sequence is CAWSVGRALYTF. The DNA for the CDR3 is TGTGCCTGGAGTGTAGGCAGGGCCCTATACACCTTC. The chain combines TRBV30 with TRBJ1-2, with D perhaps matching TRBD1 (5 bases). The CDR3 runs 12 residues. V lost 0 bases, J lost 11 bases, and 13 bases lay in between. Germline V gene lookup returns CDR1 GTSNPN and CDR2 SVGIG (reference sequence).

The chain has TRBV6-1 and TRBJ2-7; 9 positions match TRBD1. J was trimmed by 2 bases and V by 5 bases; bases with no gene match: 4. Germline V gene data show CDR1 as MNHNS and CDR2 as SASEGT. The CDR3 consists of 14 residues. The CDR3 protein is CASSRQGGAYEQYF. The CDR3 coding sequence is TGTGCCAGCAGTAGACAGGGGGGGGCCTACGAGCAGTACTTC.

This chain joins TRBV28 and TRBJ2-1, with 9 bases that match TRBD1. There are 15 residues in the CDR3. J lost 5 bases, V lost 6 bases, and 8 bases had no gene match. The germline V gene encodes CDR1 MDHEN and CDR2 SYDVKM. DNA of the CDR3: TGTGCCAGCAGCCCTAGGACAGGGGCAAACAATGAGCAGTTCTTC. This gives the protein CASSPRTGANNEQFF.

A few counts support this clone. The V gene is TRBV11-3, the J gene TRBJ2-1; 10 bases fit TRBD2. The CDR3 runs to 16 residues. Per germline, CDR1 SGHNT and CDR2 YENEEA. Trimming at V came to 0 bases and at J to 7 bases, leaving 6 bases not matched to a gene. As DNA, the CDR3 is TGTGCCAGCAGCTTAGATGGAGTAGCGGGGGGAAATGAGCAGTTCTTC. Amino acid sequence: CASSLDGVAGGNEQFF.

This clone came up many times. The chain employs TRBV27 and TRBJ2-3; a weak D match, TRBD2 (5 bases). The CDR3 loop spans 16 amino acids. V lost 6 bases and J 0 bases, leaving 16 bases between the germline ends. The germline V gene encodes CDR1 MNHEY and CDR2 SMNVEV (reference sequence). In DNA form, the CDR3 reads TGTGCCAGCAGCTTTACTAGAAGCCCTAGCACAGATACGCAGTATTTT. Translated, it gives CASSFTRSPSTDTQYF.

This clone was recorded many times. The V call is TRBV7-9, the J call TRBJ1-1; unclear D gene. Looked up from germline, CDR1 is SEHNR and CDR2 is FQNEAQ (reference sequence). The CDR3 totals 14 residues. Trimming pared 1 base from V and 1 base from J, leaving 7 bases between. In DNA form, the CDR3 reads TGTGCCAGCAGCTTAGTAGGCGGGAACACTGAAGCTTTCTTT. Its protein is CASSLVGGNTEAFF.

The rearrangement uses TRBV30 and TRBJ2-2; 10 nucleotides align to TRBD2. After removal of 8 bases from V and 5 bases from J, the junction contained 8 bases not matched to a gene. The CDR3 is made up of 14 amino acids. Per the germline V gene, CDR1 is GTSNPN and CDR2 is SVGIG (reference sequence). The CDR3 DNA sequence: TGTGCCCGGGGGGGACTAGCGCCTACCGGGGAGCTGTTTTTT. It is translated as CARGGLAPTGELFF.

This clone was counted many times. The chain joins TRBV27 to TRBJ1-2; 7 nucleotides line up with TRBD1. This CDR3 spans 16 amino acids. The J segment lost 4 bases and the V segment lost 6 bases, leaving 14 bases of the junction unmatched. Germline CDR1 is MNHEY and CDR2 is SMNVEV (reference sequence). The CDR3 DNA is TGTGCCAGCAGCACCCAGACAGGGCCATCGGGCTATGGCTACACCTTC. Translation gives CASSTQTGPSGYGYTF.

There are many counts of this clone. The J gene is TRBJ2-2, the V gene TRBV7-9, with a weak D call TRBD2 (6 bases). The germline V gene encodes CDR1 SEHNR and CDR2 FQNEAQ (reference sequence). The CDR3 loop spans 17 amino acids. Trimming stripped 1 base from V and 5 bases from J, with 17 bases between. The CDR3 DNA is TGTGCCAGCAGCTTAGATCGGACTATAGGACGTACCGGGGAGCTGTTTTTT. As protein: CASSLDRTIGRTGELFF.

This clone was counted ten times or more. The DNA of the CDR3 is TGTGCCAGCAGCCTTCGGACTGCAACTAATGAAAAACTGTTTTTT. It encodes CASSLRTATNEKLFF. The J gene is TRBJ1-4, the V gene TRBV14; D not certain. Trimming took off 4 bases at V and 0 bases at J, with 9 bases between the two ends. Germline CDR1 reads SGHDN; CDR2 reads FVKESK. CDR3 length equals 15 residues.

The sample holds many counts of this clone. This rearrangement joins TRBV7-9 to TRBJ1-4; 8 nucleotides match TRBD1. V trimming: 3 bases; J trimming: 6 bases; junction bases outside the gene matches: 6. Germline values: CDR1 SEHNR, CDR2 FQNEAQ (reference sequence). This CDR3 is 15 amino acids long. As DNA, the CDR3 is TGTGCCAGCAGCTTCCAGGGGGCGGGGGATGAAAAACTGTTTTTT. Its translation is CASSFQGAGDEKLFF.

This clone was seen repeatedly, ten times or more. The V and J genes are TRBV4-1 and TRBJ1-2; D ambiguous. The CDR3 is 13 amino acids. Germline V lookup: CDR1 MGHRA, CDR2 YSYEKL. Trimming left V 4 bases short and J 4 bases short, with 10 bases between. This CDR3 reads CASSPQTGYGYTF. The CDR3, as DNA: TGCGCCAGCAGCCCCCAAACGGGCTATGGCTACACCTTC.

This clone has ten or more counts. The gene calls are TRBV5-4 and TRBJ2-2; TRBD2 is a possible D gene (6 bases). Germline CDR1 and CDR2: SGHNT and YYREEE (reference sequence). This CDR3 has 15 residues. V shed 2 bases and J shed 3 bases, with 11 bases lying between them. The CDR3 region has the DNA TGTGCCAGCAGCTTCGGGCGGGGATACACCGGGGAGCTGTTTTTT. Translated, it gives CASSFGRGYTGELFF.

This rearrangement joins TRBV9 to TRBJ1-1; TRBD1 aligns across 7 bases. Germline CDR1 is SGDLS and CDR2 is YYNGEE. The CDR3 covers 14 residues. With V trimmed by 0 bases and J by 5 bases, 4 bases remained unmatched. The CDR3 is CASSVATGTTEAFF. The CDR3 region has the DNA TGTGCCAGCAGCGTAGCGACAGGGACAACTGAAGCTTTCTTT.

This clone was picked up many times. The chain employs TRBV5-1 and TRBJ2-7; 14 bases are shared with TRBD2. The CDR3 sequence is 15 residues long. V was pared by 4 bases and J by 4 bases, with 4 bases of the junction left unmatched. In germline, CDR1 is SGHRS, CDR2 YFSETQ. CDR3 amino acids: CASSMGLAGVYEQYF. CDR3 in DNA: TGCGCCAGCAGCATGGGACTAGCGGGAGTTTACGAGCAGTACTTC.